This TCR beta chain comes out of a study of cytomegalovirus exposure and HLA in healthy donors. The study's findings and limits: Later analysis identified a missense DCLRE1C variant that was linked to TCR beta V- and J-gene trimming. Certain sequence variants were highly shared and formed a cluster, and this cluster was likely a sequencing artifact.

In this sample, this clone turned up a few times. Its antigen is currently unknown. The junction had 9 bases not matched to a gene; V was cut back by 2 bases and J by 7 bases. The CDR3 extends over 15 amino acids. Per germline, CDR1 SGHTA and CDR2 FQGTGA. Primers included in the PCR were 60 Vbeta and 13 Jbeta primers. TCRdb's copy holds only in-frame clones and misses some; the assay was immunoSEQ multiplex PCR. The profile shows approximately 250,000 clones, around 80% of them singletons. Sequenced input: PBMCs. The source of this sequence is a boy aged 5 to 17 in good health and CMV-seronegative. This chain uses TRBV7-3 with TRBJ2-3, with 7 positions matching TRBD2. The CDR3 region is CASSLAGEKAHTQYF. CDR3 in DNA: TGTGCCAGCAGCTTAGCGGGGGAAAAGGCGCATACGCAGTATTTT.